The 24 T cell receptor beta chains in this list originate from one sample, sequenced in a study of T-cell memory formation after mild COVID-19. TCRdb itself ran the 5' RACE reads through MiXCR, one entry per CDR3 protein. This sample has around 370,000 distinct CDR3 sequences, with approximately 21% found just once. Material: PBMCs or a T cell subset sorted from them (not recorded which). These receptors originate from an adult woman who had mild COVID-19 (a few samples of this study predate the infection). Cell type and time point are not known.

The CDR3 is CASTSAGLYGYTF. CDR3 bases: TGTGCCAGCACATCTGCGGGGCTCTATGGCTACACCTTC. The rearrangement joins TRBV5-5 to TRBJ1-2; tentative D call: TRBD1 (5 bases). The germline V gene encodes CDR1 SGHKS and CDR2 YYEKEE (reference sequence). Trimming removed 6 bases from V and 4 bases from J, with 13 bases in between. This CDR3 has 13 amino acids.

This CDR3 reads CATSGEGGENTGELFF. In DNA, the CDR3 is TGTGCCACCAGCGGCGAAGGGGGGGAGAACACCGGGGAGCTGTTTTTT. This chain links TRBV15 with TRBJ2-2, with D possibly being TRBD2 (7 bases). Germline CDR1 LNHNV, CDR2 YYDKDF (reference sequence). CDR3 length equals 16 residues. Trimming shortened V by 5 bases and J by 1 base, and 14 bases separated the two germline ends.

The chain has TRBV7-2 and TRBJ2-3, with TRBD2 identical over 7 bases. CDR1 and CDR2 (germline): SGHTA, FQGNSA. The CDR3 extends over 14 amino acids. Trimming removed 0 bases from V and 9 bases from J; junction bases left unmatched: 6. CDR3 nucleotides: TGTGCCAGCAGCTTAGCTGGCGGGGGAGGAACGCAGTATTTT. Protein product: CASSLAGGGGTQYF. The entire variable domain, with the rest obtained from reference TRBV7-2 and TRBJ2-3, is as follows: GAGVSQSPSNKVTEKGKDVELRCDPISGHTALYWYRQSLGQGLEFLIYFQGNSAPDKSGLPSDRFSAERTGGSVSTLTIQRTQQEDSAVYLCASSLAGGGGTQYFGPGTRLTVL.

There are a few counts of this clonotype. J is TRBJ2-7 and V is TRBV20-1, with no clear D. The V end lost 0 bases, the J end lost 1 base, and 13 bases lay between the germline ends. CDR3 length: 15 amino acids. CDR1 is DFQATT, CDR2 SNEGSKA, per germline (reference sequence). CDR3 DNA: TGCAGTGCTAGAGATGAGGCCAGGCCGTCCTACGAGCAGTACTTC. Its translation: CSARDEARPSYEQYF.

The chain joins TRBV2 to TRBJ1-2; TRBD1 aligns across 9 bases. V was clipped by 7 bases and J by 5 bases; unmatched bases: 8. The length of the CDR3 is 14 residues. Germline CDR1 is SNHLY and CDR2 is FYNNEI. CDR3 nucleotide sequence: TGTGCCAGCATACTGGGACAGGGAATTTATGGCTACACCTTC. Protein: CASILGQGIYGYTF.

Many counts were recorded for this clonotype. This chain's CDR3 is CASNGGSSYNEQFF. The CDR3 coding sequence is TGCGCCAGCAACGGGGGTTCGTCCTACAATGAGCAGTTCTTC. The V and J genes are TRBV5-1 and TRBJ2-1, with D perhaps TRBD2 (6 bases). Per the germline V gene, CDR1 is SGHRS and CDR2 is YFSETQ. The CDR3 is 14 amino acids. The V gene lost 6 bases and the J gene lost 1 base, with 11 bases spanning the gap.

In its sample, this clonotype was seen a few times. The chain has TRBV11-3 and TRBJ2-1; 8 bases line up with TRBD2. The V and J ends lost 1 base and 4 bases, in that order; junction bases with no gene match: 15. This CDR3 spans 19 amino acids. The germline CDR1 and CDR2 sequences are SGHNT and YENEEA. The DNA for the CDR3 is TGTGCCAGCAGCTTAGCGGGAGGGCCAATGCAGGGGCCTTACAATGAGCAGTTCTTC. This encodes CASSLAGGPMQGPYNEQFF.

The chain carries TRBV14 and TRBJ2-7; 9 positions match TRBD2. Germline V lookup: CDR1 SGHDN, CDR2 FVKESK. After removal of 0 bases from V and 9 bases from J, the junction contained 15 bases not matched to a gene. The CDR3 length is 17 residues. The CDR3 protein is CASSQELAGGPLGGQYF. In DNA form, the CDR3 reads TGTGCCAGCAGCCAAGAACTAGCGGGCGGCCCACTCGGGGGGCAGTACTTC.

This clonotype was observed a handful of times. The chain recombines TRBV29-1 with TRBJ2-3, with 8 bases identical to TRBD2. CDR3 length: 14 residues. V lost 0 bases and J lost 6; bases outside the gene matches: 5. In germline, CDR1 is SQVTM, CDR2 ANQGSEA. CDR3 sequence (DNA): TGCAGCGTTGAAGATGGCCCGGGGGGGGATACGCAGTATTTT. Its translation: CSVEDGPGGDTQYF.

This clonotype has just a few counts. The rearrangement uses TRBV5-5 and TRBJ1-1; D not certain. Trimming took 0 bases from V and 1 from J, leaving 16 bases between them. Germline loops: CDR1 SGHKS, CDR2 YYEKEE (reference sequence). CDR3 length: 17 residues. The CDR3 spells CASSLDIIAAENTEAFF. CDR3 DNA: TGTGCCAGCAGCTTGGATATAATCGCGGCAGAGAACACTGAAGCTTTCTTT.

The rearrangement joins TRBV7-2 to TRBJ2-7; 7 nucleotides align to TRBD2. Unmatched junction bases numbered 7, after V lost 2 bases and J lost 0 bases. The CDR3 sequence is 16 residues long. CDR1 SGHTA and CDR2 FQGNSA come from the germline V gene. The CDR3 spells CASSLRGRTSSYEQYF. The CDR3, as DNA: TGTGCCAGCAGCTTAAGGGGTAGGACTAGCTCCTACGAGCAGTACTTC.

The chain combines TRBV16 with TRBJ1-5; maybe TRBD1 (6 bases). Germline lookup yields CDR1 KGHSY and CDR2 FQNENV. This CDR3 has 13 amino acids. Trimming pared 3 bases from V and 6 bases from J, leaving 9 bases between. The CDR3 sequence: CASSQGATQPQHF. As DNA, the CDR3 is TGTGCCAGCAGCCAGGGGGCTACTCAGCCCCAGCATTTT.

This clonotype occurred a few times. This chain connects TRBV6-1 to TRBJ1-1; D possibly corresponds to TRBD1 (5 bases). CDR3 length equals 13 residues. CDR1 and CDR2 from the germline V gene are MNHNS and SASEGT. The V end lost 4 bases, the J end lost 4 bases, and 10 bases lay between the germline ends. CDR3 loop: CASSAGGGTEAFF. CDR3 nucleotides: TGTGCCAGCAGTGCCGGGGGGGGCACTGAAGCTTTCTTT.

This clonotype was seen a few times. The DNA of the CDR3 is TGCGCCAGCAGCCCTCCCCCCGGGACAGGGCCCCACGAGCAGTACTTC. Amino acids: CASSPPPGTGPHEQYF. V usage is TRBV4-1 and J usage is TRBJ2-7; TRBD1 agrees at 9 bases. This CDR3 region has 16 residues. Germline loops: CDR1 MGHRA, CDR2 YSYEKL. The junction had 12 bases not matched to a gene; V was cut back by 4 bases and J by 5 bases.

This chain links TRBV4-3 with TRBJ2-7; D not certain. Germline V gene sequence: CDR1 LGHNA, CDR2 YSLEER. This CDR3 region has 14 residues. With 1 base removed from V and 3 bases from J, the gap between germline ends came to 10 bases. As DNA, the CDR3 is TGCGCCAGCAGCCAAGGGTCACTAAACTACGAGCAGTACTTC. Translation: CASSQGSLNYEQYF.

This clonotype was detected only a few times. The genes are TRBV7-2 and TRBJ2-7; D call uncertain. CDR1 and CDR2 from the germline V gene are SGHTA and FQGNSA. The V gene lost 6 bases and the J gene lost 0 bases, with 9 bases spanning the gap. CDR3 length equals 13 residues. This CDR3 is CASRAASSYEQYF. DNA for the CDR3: TGTGCCAGCAGGGCGGCCAGCTCCTACGAGCAGTACTTC.

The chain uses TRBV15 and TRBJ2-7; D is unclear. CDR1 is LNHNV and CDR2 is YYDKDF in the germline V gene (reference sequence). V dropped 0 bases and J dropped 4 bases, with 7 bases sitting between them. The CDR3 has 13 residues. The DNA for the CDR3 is TGTGCCACCAGCAGAGAACGTCCATACGAGCAGTACTTC. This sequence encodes CATSRERPYEQYF.

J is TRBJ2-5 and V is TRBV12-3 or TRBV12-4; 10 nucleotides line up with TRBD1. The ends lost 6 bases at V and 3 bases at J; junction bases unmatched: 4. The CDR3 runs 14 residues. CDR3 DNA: TGTGCCAGCAGCCACGGACAGGGGGAAGAGACCCAGTACTTC. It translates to CASSHGQGEETQYF.

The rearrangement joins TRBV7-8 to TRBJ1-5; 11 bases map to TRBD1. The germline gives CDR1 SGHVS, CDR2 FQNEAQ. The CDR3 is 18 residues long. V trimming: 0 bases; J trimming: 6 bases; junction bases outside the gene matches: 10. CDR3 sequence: CASSLAGQGARYRQPQHF. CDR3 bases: TGTGCCAGCAGCTTAGCAGGACAGGGGGCGAGATATCGTCAGCCCCAGCATTTT. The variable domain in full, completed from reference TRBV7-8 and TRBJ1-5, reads GAGVSQSPRYKVAKRGQDVALRCDPISGHVSLFWYQQALGQGPEFLTYFQNEAQLDKSGLPSDRFFAERPEGSVSTLKIQRTQQEDSAVYLCASSLAGQGARYRQPQHFGDGTRLSIL.

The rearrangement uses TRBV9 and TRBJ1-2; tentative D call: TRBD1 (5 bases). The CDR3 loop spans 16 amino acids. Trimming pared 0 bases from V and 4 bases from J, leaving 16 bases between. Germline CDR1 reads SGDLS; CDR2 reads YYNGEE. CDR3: CASSVGGKGIAYGYTF. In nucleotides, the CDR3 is TGTGCCAGCAGCGTAGGGGGAAAGGGGATAGCCTATGGCTACACCTTC.

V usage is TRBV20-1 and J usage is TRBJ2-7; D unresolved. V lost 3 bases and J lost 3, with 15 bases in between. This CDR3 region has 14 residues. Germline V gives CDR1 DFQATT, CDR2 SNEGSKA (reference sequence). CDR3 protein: CSARATSDNYEQYF. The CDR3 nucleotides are TGCAGTGCTAGGGCTACGTCGGATAACTACGAGCAGTACTTC.

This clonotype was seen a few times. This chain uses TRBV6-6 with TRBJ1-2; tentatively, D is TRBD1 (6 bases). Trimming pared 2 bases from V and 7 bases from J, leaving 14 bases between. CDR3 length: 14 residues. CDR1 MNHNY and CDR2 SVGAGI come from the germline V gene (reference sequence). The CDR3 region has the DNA TGTGCCAGCAGTTACCCCCAGGGGCGAAGTGGCTACACCTTC. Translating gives CASSYPQGRSGYTF.

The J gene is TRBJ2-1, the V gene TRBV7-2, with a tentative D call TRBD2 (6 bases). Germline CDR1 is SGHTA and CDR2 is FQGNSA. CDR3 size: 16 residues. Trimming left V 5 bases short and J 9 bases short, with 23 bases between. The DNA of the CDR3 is TGTGCCAGCAGCCGATATGCCGGGAGCGCCATGGGTGAGCAGTTCTTC. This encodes CASSRYAGSAMGEQFF.

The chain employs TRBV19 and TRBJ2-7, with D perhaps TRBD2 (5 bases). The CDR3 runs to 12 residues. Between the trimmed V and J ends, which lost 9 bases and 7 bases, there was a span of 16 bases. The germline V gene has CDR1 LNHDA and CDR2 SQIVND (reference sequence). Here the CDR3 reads CARRENFGEQYF. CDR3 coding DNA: TGTGCCAGAAGGGAGAACTTCGGTGAGCAGTACTTC.